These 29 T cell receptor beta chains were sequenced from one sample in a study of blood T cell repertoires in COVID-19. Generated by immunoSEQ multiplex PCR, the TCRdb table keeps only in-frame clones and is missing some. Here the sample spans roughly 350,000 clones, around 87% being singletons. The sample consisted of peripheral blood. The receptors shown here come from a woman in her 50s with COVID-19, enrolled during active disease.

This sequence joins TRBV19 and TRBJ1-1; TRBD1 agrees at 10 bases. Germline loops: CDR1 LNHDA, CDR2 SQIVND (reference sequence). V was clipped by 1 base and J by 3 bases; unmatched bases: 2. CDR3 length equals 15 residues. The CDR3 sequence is CASSIGTGGYTEAFF. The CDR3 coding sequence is TGTGCCAGTAGTATAGGGACAGGGGGGTACACTGAAGCTTTCTTT.

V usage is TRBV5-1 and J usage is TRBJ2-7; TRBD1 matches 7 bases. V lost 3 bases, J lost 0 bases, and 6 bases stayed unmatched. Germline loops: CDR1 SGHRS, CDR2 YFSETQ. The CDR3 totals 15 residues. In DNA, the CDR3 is TGCGCCAGCAGCTCGGGACAGTTAGACTCCTACGAGCAGTACTTC. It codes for CASSSGQLDSYEQYF.

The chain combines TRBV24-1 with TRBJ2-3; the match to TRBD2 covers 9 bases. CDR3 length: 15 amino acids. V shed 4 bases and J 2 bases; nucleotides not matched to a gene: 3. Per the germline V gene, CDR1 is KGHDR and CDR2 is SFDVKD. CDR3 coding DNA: TGTGCCACCAGTGAGGGCGGGAGGGCCACAGATACGCAGTATTTT. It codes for CATSEGGRATDTQYF.

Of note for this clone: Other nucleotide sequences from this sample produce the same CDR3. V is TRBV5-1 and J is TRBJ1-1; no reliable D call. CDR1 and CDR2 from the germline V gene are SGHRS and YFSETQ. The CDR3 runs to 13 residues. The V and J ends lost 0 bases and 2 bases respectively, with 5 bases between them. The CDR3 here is CASSLDRNTEAFF. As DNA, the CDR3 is TGCGCCAGCAGCTTGGATCGTAACACTGAAGCTTTCTTT.

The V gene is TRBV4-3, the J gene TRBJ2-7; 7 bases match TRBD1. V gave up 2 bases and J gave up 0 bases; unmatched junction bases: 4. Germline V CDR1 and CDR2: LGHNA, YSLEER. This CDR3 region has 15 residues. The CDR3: CASSQTTGSSYEQYF. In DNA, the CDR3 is TGCGCCAGCAGCCAAACGACAGGGAGCTCCTACGAGCAGTACTTC.

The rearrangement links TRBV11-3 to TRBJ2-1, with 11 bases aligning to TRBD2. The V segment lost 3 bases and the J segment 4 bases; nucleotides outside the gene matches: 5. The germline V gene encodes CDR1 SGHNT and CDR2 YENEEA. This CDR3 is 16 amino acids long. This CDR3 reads CASSLLSGRAYNEQFF. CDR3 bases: TGTGCCAGCAGCTTGCTTAGCGGGAGGGCGTACAATGAGCAGTTCTTC. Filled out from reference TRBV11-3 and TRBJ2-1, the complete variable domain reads EAGVVQSPRYKIIEKKQPVAFWCNPISGHNTLYWYLQNLGQGPELLIRYENEEAVDDSQLPKDRFSAERLKGVDSTLKIQPAELGDSAVYLCASSLLSGRAYNEQFFGPGTRLTVL.

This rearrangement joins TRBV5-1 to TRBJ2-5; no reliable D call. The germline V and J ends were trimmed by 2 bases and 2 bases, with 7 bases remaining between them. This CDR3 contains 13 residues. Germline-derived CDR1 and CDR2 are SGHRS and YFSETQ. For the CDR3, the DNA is TGCGCCAGCAGCTTAACGGTTCAAGAGACCCAGTACTTC. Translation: CASSLTVQETQYF.

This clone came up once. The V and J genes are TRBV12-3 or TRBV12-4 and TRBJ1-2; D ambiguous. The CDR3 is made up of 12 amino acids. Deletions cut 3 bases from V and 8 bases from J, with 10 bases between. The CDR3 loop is CASSFRAGGYTF. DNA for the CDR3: TGTGCCAGCAGTTTCCGGGCGGGAGGCTACACCTTC.

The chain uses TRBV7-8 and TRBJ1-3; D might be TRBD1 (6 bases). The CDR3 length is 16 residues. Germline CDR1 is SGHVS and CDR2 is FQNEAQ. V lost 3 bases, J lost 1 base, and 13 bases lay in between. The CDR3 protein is CASSFVGRGSGNTIYF. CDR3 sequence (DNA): TGTGCCAGCAGCTTTGTGGGGAGGGGGTCTGGAAACACCATATATTTT.

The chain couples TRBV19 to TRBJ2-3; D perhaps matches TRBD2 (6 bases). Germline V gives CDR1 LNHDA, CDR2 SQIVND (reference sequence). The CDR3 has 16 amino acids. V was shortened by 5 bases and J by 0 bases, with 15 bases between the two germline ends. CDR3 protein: CASSPRYSGSTDTQYF. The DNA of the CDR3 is TGTGCCAGTAGTCCCCGGTATAGCGGTAGCACAGATACGCAGTATTTT.

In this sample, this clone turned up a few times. Here the CDR3 reads CASSLGTSGSHIQYF. As DNA, the CDR3 is TGCGCCAGCAGCCTCGGGACTAGCGGGAGTCACATTCAGTACTTC. The chain joins TRBV5-1 to TRBJ2-4; 14 nucleotides line up with TRBD2. CDR3 length: 15 residues. Germline loops: CDR1 SGHRS, CDR2 YFSETQ. V lost 4 bases, J lost 8 bases, and 5 bases stayed unmatched.

CDR3 coding DNA: TGTGCCTCTAAACCCTCCTACAATGAGCAGTTCTTC. This sequence encodes CASKPSYNEQFF. The gene calls are TRBV30 and TRBJ2-1, with D hard to call. Per germline, CDR1 GTSNPN and CDR2 SVGIG (reference sequence). The V gene lost 7 bases and the J gene lost 0 bases, with 7 bases spanning the gap. This CDR3 region has 12 residues.

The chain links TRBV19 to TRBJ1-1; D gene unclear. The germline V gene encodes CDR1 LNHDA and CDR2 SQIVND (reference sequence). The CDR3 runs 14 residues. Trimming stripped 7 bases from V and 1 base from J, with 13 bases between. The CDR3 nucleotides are TGTGCCAGTAACCAAGTGGTACAGAACACTGAAGCTTTCTTT. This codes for CASNQVVQNTEAFF.

This CDR3 reads CASSSRTVTYGYTF. The CDR3 coding sequence is TGTGCCAGCAGCTCCCGGACAGTTACCTATGGCTACACCTTC. The rearrangement joins TRBV14 to TRBJ1-2, with D possibly being TRBD1 (6 bases). V lost 5 bases to trimming and J lost 4 bases, with 14 bases between them. The CDR3 is made up of 14 amino acids. The germline gives CDR1 SGHDN, CDR2 FVKESK.

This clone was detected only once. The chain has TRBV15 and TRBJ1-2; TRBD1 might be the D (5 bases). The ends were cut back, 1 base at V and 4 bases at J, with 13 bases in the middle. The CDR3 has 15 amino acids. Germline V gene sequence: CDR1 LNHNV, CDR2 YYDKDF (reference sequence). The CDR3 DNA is TGTGCCACCAGCAGAGCCCCGGGGGGGGTCTATGGCTACACCTTC. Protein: CATSRAPGGVYGYTF.

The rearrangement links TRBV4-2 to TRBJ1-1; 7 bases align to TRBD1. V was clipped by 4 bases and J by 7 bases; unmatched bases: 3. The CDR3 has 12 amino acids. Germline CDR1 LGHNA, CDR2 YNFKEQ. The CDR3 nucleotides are TGTGCCAGCAGCCCTCGGACAGGTGAAGCTTTCTTT. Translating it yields CASSPRTGEAFF.

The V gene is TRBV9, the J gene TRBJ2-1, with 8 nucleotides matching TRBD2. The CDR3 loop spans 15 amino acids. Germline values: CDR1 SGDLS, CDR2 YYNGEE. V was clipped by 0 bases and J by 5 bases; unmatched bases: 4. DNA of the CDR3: TGTGCCAGCAGCGTAGCGGGAGGGCCCAACAATGAGCAGTTCTTC. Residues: CASSVAGGPNNEQFF.

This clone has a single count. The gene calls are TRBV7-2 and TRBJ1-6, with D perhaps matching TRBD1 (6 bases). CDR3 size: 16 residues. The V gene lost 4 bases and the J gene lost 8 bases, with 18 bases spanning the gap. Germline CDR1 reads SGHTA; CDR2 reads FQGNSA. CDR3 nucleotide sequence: TGTGCCAGCAGCTCGGACAGAATCAAAGGGCATTCACCCCTCCACTTT. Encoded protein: CASSSDRIKGHSPLHF. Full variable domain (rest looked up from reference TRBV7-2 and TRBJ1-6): GAGVSQSPSNKVTEKGKDVELRCDPISGHTALYWYRQSLGQGLEFLIYFQGNSAPDKSGLPSDRFSAERTGGSVSTLTIQRTQQEDSAVYLCASSSDRIKGHSPLHFGNGTRLTVT.

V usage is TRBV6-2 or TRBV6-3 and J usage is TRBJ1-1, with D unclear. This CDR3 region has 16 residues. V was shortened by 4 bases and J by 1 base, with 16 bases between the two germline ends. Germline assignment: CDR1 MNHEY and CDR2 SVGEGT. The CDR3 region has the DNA TGTGCCAGCAGTTTAGCCCGACCAGGAGGGAACACTGAAGCTTTCTTT. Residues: CASSLARPGGNTEAFF.

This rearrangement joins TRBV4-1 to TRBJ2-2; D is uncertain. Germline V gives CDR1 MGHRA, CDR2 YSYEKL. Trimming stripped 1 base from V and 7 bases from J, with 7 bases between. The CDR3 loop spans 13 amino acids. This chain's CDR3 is CASSQVTVGELFF. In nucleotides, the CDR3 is TGCGCCAGCAGCCAAGTAACTGTCGGGGAGCTGTTTTTT.

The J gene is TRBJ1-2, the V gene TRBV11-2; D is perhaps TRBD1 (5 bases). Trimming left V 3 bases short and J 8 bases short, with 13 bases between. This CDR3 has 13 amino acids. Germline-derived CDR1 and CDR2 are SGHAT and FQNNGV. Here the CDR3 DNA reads TGTGCCAGCAGCTTTGGGGGGTCGACCGGCTACACCTTC. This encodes CASSFGGSTGYTF. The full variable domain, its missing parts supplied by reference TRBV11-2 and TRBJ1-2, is EAGVAQSPRYKIIEKRQSVAFWCNPISGHATLYWYQQILGQGPKLLIQFQNNGVVDDSQLPKDRFSAERLKGVDSTLKIQPAKLEDSAVYLCASSFGGSTGYTFGSGTRLTVV.

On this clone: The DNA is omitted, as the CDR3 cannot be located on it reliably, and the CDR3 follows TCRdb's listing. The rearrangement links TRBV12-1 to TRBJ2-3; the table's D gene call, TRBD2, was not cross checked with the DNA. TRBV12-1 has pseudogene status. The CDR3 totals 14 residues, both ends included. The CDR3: CASSFGGGTDTQYF.

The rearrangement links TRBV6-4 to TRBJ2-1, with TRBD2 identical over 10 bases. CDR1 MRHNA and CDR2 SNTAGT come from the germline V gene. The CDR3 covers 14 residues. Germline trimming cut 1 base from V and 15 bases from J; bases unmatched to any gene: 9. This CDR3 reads CASSDLGLAGVRFF. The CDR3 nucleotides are TGTGCCAGCAGTGACTTAGGGCTAGCGGGAGTACGGTTCTTC.

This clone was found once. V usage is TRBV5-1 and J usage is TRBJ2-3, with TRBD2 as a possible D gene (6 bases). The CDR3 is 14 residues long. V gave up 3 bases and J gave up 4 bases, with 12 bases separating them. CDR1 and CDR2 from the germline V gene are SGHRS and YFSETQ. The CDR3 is CASSSGSGADTQYF. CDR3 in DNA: TGCGCCAGCAGCTCCGGGAGCGGAGCAGATACGCAGTATTTT.

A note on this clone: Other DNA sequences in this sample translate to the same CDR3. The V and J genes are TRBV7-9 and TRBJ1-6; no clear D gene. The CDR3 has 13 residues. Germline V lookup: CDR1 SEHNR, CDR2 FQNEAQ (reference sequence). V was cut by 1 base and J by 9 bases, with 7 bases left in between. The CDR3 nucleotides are TGTGCCAGCAGCTTAGAAGGAGGTTCACCCCTCCACTTT. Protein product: CASSLEGGSPLHF.

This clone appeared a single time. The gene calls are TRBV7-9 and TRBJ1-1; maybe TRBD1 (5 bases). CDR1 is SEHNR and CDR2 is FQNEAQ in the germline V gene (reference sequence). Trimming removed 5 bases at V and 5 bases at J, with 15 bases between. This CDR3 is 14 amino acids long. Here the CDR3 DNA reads TGTGCCAGCAGCGCGAAGACGGGGGGGACTGAAGCTTTCTTT. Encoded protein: CASSAKTGGTEAFF. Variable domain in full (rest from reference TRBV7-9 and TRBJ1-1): DTGVSQNPRHKITKRGQNVTFRCDPISEHNRLYWYRQTLGQGPEFLTYFQNEAQLEKSRLLSDRFSAERPKGSFSTLEIQRTEQGDSAMYLCASSAKTGGTEAFFGQGTRLTVV.

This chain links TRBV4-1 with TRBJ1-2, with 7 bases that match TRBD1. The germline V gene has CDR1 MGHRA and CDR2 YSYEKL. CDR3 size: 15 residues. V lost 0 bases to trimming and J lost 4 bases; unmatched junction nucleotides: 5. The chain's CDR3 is CASSQDDREAYGYTF. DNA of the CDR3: TGCGCCAGCAGCCAAGATGACAGGGAGGCCTATGGCTACACCTTC.

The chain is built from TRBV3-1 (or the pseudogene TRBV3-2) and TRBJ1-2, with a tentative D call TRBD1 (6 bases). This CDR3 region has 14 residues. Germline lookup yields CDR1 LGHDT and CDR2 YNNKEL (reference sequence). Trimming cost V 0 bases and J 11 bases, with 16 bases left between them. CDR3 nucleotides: TGTGCCAGCAGCCAAGACGGGGGGCGCAGGGTTTACACCTTC. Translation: CASSQDGGRRVYTF.

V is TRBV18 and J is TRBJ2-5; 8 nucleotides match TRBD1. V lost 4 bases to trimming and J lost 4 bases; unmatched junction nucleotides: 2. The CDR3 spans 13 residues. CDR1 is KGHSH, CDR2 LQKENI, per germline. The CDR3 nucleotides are TGTGCCAGCTCACGTGGACAGGGAGAGACCCAGTACTTC. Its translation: CASSRGQGETQYF. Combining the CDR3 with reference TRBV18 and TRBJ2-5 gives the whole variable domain NAGVMQNPRHLVRRRGQEARLRCSPMKGHSHVYWYRQLPEEGLKFMVYLQKENIIDESGMPKERFSAEFPKEGPSILRIQQVVRGDSAAYFCASSRGQGETQYFGPGTRLLVL.